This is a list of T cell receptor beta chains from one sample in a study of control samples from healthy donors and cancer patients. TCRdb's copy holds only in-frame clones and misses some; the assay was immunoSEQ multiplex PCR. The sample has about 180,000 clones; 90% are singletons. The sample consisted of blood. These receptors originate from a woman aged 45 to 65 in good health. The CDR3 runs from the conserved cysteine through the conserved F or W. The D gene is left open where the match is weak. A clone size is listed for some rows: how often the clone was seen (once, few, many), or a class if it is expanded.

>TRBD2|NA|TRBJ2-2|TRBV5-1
CASSLGLGLAGVAGELFF
TGCGCCAGCAGCTTAGGGCTCGGACTAGCGGGAGTAGCCGGGGAGCTGTTTTTT
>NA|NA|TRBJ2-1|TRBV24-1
CATSVQGPYNEQFF
TGTGCCACCAGTGTTCAGGGGCCCTACAATGAGCAGTTCTTC
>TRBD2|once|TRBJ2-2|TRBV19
CASSREAGRPTGELFF
TGTGCCAGTAGTCGGGAAGCGGGGCGACCCACCGGGGAGCTGTTTTTT
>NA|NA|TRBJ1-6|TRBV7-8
CASSLVVVDRLSPLHF
TGTGCCAGCAGCTTAGTCGTCGTGGACCGGCTAAGTCCCCTCCACTTT
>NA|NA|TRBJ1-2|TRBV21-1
CASSKTGGFDGYTF
TGTGCCAGCAGTAAGACAGGGGGTTTCGATGGCTACACCTTC
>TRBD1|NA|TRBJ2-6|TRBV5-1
CASKPSTGAGANVLTF
TGCGCCAGCAAGCCAAGTACAGGGGCTGGGGCCAACGTCCTGACTTTC
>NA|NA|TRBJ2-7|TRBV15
CATSRVDSYEQYF
TGTGCCACCAGCAGAGTAGACTCCTACGAGCAGTACTTC
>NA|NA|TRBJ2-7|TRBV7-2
CASSGHPTGKAEQYF
TGTGCCAGCAGCGGTCACCCAACAGGGAAAGCCGAGCAGTACTTC
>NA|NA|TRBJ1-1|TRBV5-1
CASNPNGNTEAFF
TGCGCCAGCAACCCTAATGGAAACACTGAAGCTTTCTTT
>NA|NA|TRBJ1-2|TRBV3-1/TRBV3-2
CASSVGSFYGYTF
TGTGCCAGCAGTGTAGGTTCCTTCTATGGCTACACCTTC
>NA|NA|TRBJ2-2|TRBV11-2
CASSLAVAANTGELFF
TGTGCCAGCAGCTTAGCGGTAGCGGCGAACACCGGGGAGCTGTTTTTT
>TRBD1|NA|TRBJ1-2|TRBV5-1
CASSLETGGNNYGYTF
TGCGCCAGCAGCTTGGAGACAGGGGGCAATAACTATGGCTACACCTTC
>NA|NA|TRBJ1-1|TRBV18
CASSPPNPTENTEAFF
TGTGCCAGCTCACCACCCAACCCTACAGAGAACACTGAAGCTTTCTTT
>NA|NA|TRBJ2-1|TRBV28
CASSDTRRLGISRGNEQFF
TGTGCCAGCAGTGATACCCGCAGATTAGGGATTTCGCGGGGAAATGAGCAGTTCTTC
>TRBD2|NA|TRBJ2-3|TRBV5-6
CASSPLAGGTDTQYF
TGTGCCAGCAGCCCCCTAGCGGGGGGCACAGATACGCAGTATTTT
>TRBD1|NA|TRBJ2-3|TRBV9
CASSQVGTGGTDTQYF
TGTGCCAGCAGCCAAGTAGGGACAGGGGGCACAGATACGCAGTATTTT
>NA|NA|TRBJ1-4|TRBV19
CASSTSSNEKLFF
TGTGCCAGTAGTACCAGCTCTAATGAAAAACTGTTTTTT
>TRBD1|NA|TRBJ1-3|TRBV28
CASMRTGWGSGNTIYF
TGTGCCAGCATGAGGACAGGGTGGGGCTCTGGAAACACCATATATTTT
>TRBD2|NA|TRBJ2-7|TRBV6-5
CASSSSGLAPTEQYF
TGTGCCAGCAGTTCGTCGGGACTAGCGCCTACCGAGCAGTACTTC
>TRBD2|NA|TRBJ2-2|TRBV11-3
CASRLATSTGELFF
TGTGCCAGCCGACTAGCGACAAGCACCGGGGAGCTGTTTTTT
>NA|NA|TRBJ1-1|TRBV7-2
CASSLAPGNTEAFF
TGTGCCAGCAGCTTAGCGCCAGGGAACACTGAAGCTTTCTTT
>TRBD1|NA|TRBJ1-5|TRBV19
CASSPRDSVNQPQHF
TGTGCCAGTAGTCCTAGGGACAGTGTAAATCAGCCCCAGCATTTT
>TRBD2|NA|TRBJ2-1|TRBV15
CATSGFSGRVPYNEQFF
TGTGCCACCAGCGGATTTAGCGGGAGGGTACCCTACAATGAGCAGTTCTTC
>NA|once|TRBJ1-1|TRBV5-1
CASSLVAGNTEAFF
TGCGCCAGCAGCTTGGTTGCGGGGAACACTGAAGCTTTCTTT
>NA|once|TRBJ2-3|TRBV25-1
CASSEGQPTDTQYF
TGTGCCAGCAGTGAAGGGCAACCCACAGATACGCAGTATTTT
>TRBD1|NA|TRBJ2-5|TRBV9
CASSPDGQVKGETQYF
TGTGCCAGCAGCCCTGACGGACAGGTTAAGGGAGAGACCCAGTACTTC
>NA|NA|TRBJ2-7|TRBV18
CASSAASGGTYEQYF
TGTGCCAGCTCCGCCGCCAGTGGGGGAACCTACGAGCAGTACTTC
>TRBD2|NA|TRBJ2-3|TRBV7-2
CASSLGLAGITDTQYF
TGTGCCAGCAGCTTGGGACTAGCGGGAATCACAGATACGCAGTATTTT
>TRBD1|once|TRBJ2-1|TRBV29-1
CSGGHRGKGEQFF
TGCAGCGGGGGGCACAGGGGAAAGGGTGAGCAGTTCTTC
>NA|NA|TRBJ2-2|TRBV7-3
CASSLSTNTGELFF
TGTGCCAGCAGCTTAAGCACGAACACCGGGGAGCTGTTTTTT